This T cell receptor (beta chain) came from a study of PD-1 blockade in classical Hodgkin lymphoma. Findings of the study overall: The origin of the repertoire differences remains undefined, with disease activity or prior therapy as possible causes. At C4D1, TCR diversity had climbed significantly for CD4+ cells, though not for CD8+ cells. Newly diagnosed patients had baseline TCR diversity that was reportedly lower than that of healthy donors.

Some clones are missing from TCRdb's copy, which holds only in-frame ones; the method was immunoSEQ multiplex PCR. The repertoire has fewer than 70,000 clones, 70% to 90% of them found once; the top ten carry over 5%. Comments on this clone: The antigen is unknown.

With no exception, relapse followed autologous stem cell transplantation in all patients, and brentuximab vedotin exposure varied. Germline CDR1 SGHNT, CDR2 YENEEA. Between the trimmed V and J ends, which lost 5 bases and 0 bases, there was a span of 7 bases. The CDR3 sequence is 14 residues long. This TCR derives from a human donor with classical Hodgkin lymphoma. Sequenced material: peripheral blood mononuclear cells (PBMCs), taken before the second cycle of nivolumab. This chain links TRBV11-3 with TRBJ2-2; D not resolved. CDR3: CASSRETNTGELFF. CDR3 in DNA: TGTGCCAGCAGCCGCGAAACGAACACCGGGGAGCTGTTTTTT.